The entry that follows covers one T cell receptor (beta chain) sequence. Its specificity is not known. V was cut by 1 base and J by 2 bases, with 12 bases left in between. The CDR3 sequence is 14 residues long. CDR1 and CDR2 (germline): GTSNPN, SVGIG (reference sequence). RNA, at roughly 0.45 to 1 ug, was reverse transcribed with random hexamers. Coverage of TCR beta CDR3 amplification by immunoSEQ multiplex PCR extended to 54 Vbeta and 13 Jbeta. TCRdb reprocessed the immunoSEQ multiplex PCR reads with MiXCR, giving one entry per CDR3 protein. The sample has about 210,000 distinct CDR3 sequences, about 96% seen once; the top ten hold 0.075% to 0.095%. This sample was included in a study of CD8 T cells in Susac syndrome. Study-wide results and limits: A relatively small number of individuals underwent TCR sequencing and HLA analysis.

TCR beta sequencing was performed on blood CD8+ and CD4+ T cells. This sequence originates from a human donor with multiple sclerosis. Material: CD4+ T cells from PBMCs. V and J are TRBV30 and TRBJ2-7; tentatively, D is TRBD1 or TRBD2 (5 bases each). In DNA form, the CDR3 reads TGTGCCTGGAGTGGTACGTTGGGGGCCTACGAGCAGTACTTC. Amino acid sequence: CAWSGTLGAYEQYF.